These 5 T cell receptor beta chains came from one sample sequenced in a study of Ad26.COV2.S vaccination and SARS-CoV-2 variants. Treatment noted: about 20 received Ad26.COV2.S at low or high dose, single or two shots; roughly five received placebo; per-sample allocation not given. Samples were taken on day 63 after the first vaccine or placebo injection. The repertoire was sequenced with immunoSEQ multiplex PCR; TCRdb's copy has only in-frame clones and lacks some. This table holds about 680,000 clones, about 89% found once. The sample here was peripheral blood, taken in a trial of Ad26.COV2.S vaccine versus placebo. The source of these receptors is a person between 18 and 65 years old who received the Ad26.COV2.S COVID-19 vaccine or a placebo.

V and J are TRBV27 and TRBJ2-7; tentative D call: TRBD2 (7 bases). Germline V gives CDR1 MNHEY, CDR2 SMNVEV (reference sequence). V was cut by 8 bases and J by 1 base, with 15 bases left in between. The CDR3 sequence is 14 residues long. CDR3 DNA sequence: TGTGCCAGCGCGTGGGGGCGGGAGTCCTACGAGCAGTACTTC. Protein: CASAWGRESYEQYF.

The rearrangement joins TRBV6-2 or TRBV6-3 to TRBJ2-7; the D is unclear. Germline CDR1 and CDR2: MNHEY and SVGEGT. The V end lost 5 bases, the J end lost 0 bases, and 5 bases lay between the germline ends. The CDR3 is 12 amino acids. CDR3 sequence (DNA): TGTGCCAGCAGTGGTAGCTCCTACGAGCAGTACTTC. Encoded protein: CASSGSSYEQYF.

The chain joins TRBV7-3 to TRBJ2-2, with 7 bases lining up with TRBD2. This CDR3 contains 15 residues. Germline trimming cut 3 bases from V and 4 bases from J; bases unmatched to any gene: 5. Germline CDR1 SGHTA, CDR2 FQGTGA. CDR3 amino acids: CASSFERGFTGELFF. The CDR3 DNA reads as TGTGCCAGCAGCTTTGAGCGGGGTTTCACCGGGGAGCTGTTTTTT.

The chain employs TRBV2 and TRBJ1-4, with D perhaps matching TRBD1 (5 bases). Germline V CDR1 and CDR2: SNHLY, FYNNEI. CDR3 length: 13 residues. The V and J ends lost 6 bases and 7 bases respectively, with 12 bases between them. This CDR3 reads CASSPGPSEKLFF. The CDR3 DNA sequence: TGTGCCAGCAGCCCGGGACCTTCTGAAAAACTGTTTTTT.

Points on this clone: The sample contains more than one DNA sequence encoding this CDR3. CDR3 sequence: CAISPGTAGNTIYF. The CDR3 DNA sequence: TGTGCCATCAGTCCCGGGACAGCTGGAAACACCATATATTTT. J is TRBJ1-3 and V is TRBV10-3, with 7 bases identical to TRBD1. The CDR3 is 14 residues long. The ends lost 5 bases at V and 2 bases at J; junction bases unmatched: 3. Germline CDR1 is ENHRY and CDR2 is SYGVKD.